These T cell receptor beta chains were read from a single sample in a study of post-analysis software for immune sequencing data. A single record per CDR3 protein comes from TCRdb applying MiXCR to the PCR reads. This sample carries 650,000 to 850,000 distinct CDR3 sequences, about 43% of them seen once, and the ten largest clones take roughly 4.9%. Material: blood. The receptors originated from a girl between 10 and 17 years old with multiple sclerosis. Both conserved end residues are part of each CDR3. A D gene is named only where the DNA matches it firmly. Clone size is given for some rows only: seen once, a few or many times, or a class if the clone is expanded.

V: TRBV27
D: .
size: .
J: TRBJ2-3
CDR3: CASRDGTQGTDTQYF
DNA: TGTGCCAGCAGGGATGGGACCCAGGGGACAGATACGCAGTATTTT

V: TRBV12-3/TRBV12-4
D: .
size: .
J: TRBJ2-1
CDR3: CASRSDGEGEQFF
DNA: TGTGCCAGCAGGTCGGACGGAGAGGGGGAGCAGTTCTTC

V: TRBV9
D: .
size: .
J: TRBJ2-7
CDR3: CASSVADANYEQYF
DNA: TGTGCCAGCAGCGTAGCCGACGCTAACTACGAGCAGTACTTC

V: TRBV13
D: .
size: .
J: TRBJ2-5
CDR3: CASSLDGLRGETQYF
DNA: TGTGCCAGCAGCTTAGACGGACTCCGAGGGGAGACCCAGTACTTC

V: TRBV12-3/TRBV12-4
D: TRBD1
size: once
J: TRBJ1-1
CDR3: CASSLSAGGGTEAFF
DNA: TGTGCCAGCAGTTTAAGCGCAGGGGGCGGCACTGAAGCTTTCTTT

V: TRBV7-2
D: TRBD2
size: .
J: TRBJ2-1
CDR3: CASSVRLAGDNEQFF
DNA: TGTGCCAGCAGCGTTCGACTAGCGGGGGACAATGAGCAGTTCTTC

V: TRBV6-1
D: TRBD1
size: few
J: TRBJ1-2
CDR3: CASSSPSGTGVNYGYTF
DNA: TGTGCCAGCAGCTCACCCTCGGGGACAGGGGTGAACTATGGCTACACCTTC

V: TRBV12-3/TRBV12-4
D: .
size: few
J: TRBJ2-5
CDR3: CASSFSGTQYF
DNA: TGTGCCAGCAGTTTCTCAGGGACCCAGTACTTC

V: TRBV29-1
D: TRBD2
size: .
J: TRBJ2-1
CDR3: CSVLYHRQPGLAGGHNEQFF
DNA: TGCAGCGTCCTTTACCACAGACAACCGGGACTAGCGGGAGGGCACAATGAGCAGTTCTTC

V: TRBV20-1
D: .
size: .
J: TRBJ2-1
CDR3: CSARPPTGISYNEQFF
DNA: TGCAGTGCTAGGCCCCCGACCGGGATATCCTACAATGAGCAGTTCTTC

V: TRBV5-1
D: TRBD1
size: once
J: TRBJ1-2
CDR3: CASSLLRTGGDYGYTF
DNA: TGCGCCAGCAGCTTGCTGAGGACAGGGGGCGACTATGGCTACACCTTC

V: TRBV7-9
D: TRBD1
size: .
J: TRBJ1-2
CDR3: CASSHRQGHYGYTF
DNA: TGTGCCAGCAGCCACCGACAGGGCCACTATGGCTACACCTTC

V: TRBV10-3
D: TRBD2
size: .
J: TRBJ2-3
CDR3: CATLAGNTDTQYF
DNA: TGTGCCACCCTAGCGGGAAACACAGATACGCAGTATTTT

V: TRBV7-9
D: .
size: .
J: TRBJ1-1
CDR3: CASSLGGYAAFF
DNA: TGTGCCAGCAGCTTAGGGGGTTACGCTGCTTTCTTT

V: TRBV27
D: .
size: .
J: TRBJ2-3
CDR3: CASSFSSSGDTQYF
DNA: TGTGCCAGCAGTTTTAGCTCCTCTGGGGATACGCAGTATTTT

V: TRBV7-9
D: .
size: .
J: TRBJ1-1
CDR3: CASSARGRTTEAFF
DNA: TGTGCCAGCAGCGCCCGCGGGAGAACCACTGAAGCTTTCTTT

V: TRBV6-5
D: .
size: .
J: TRBJ1-2
CDR3: CASSSGRFNYGYTF
DNA: TGTGCCAGCAGTTCCGGACGGTTTAACTATGGCTACACCTTC

V: TRBV7-2
D: TRBD1
size: few
J: TRBJ1-2
CDR3: CASSSGQGAFGYTF
DNA: TGTGCCAGCAGCTCGGGACAGGGGGCGTTTGGCTACACCTTC

V: TRBV4-2
D: .
size: .
J: TRBJ2-2
CDR3: CASSQEDWVGRLTGELFF
DNA: TGTGCCAGCAGCCAAGAAGACTGGGTTGGGCGCCTCACCGGAGAGCTGTTTTTT

V: TRBV27
D: TRBD1
size: .
J: TRBJ2-7
CDR3: CASSTHRGLTYEQYF
DNA: TGTGCCAGCAGCACCCACAGGGGGCTCACCTACGAGCAGTACTTC

V: TRBV20-1
D: TRBD2
size: .
J: TRBJ2-7
CDR3: CSATPGLPYEQYF
DNA: TGCAGTGCTACCCCGGGACTACCTTACGAGCAGTACTTC

V: TRBV6-6
D: .
size: .
J: TRBJ2-7
CDR3: CASSQPRDKSYNEQYF
DNA: TGTGCCAGCAGCCAACCCCGGGACAAGTCCTACAATGAGCAGTACTTC

V: TRBV30
D: .
size: few
J: TRBJ2-3
CDR3: CAWTGAATSTDTQYF
DNA: TGTGCCTGGACTGGGGCGGCCACTAGCACAGATACGCAGTATTTT

V: TRBV4-2
D: .
size: .
J: TRBJ2-7
CDR3: CASSQTTRLEASYEQYF
DNA: TGTGCCAGCAGCCAAACCACGCGACTAGAGGCCTCCTACGAGCAGTACTTC

V: TRBV6-2/TRBV6-3
D: .
size: .
J: TRBJ1-2
CDR3: CASSTGRNYGYTF
DNA: TGTGCCAGCAGTACGGGACGGAACTATGGCTACACCTTC

V: TRBV7-2
D: TRBD1
size: .
J: TRBJ1-4
CDR3: CASSFDRGNEKLFF
DNA: TGTGCCAGCAGCTTTGACAGGGGTAATGAAAAACTGTTTTTT

V: TRBV5-6
D: .
size: .
J: TRBJ2-5
CDR3: CAGSLAGTSLYF
DNA: TGTGCCGGCAGCTTGGCCGGGACATCCTTGTACTTC

V: TRBV15
D: TRBD2
size: few
J: TRBJ2-1
CDR3: CATSRSLAGAHNEQFF
DNA: TGTGCCACCAGCAGAAGCTTAGCGGGAGCCCACAATGAGCAGTTCTTC

V: TRBV29-1
D: TRBD1
size: .
J: TRBJ1-1
CDR3: CSVSGGSTEAFF
DNA: TGCAGCGTTTCAGGGGGCAGCACTGAAGCTTTCTTT

V: TRBV5-1
D: .
size: .
J: TRBJ1-1
CDR3: CASSLGSGDTEAFF
DNA: TGCGCCAGCAGCTTGGGGTCAGGGGACACTGAAGCTTTCTTT

V: TRBV29-1
D: .
size: .
J: TRBJ2-7
CDR3: CSARTSLYEQYF
DNA: TGCAGCGCCCGGACATCTTTATACGAGCAGTACTTC

V: TRBV27
D: .
size: .
J: TRBJ1-1
CDR3: CASRAGGTNTEAFF
DNA: TGTGCCAGCAGGGCCGGGGGCACCAACACTGAAGCTTTCTTT

V: TRBV5-1
D: TRBD2
size: few
J: TRBJ2-5
CDR3: CASSSSLAGEETQYF
DNA: TGCGCCAGCAGCTCTTCACTAGCGGGAGAAGAGACCCAGTACTTC

V: TRBV20-1
D: .
size: once
J: TRBJ1-5
CDR3: CSAESGRSQPRHF
DNA: TGCAGTGCTGAATCAGGGCGTAGTCAGCCCCGGCATTTT

V: TRBV4-1
D: .
size: .
J: TRBJ1-2
CDR3: CASSQDRREGNGYTF
DNA: TGCGCCAGCAGCCAAGATAGGCGGGAGGGTAATGGCTACACCTTC

V: TRBV11-2
D: TRBD2
size: few
J: TRBJ2-3
CDR3: CASSQGLAGGVSTDTQYF
DNA: TGTGCCAGCAGCCAGGGACTAGCGGGAGGGGTGAGCACAGATACGCAGTATTTT

V: TRBV12-3/TRBV12-4
D: .
size: .
J: TRBJ1-2
CDR3: CASSLAAGYTF
DNA: TGTGCCAGCAGTTTAGCGGCCGGCTACACCTTC

V: TRBV6-2/TRBV6-3
D: .
size: .
J: TRBJ2-3
CDR3: CASSYEETSTDTQYF
DNA: TGTGCCAGCAGTTACGAGGAAACTAGCACAGATACGCAGTATTTT

V: TRBV4-2
D: .
size: few
J: TRBJ2-3
CDR3: CASSQVGGPSTDTQYF
DNA: TGTGCCAGCAGCCAAGTTGGCGGACCAAGCACAGATACGCAGTATTTT

V: TRBV28
D: TRBD1
size: few
J: TRBJ1-5
CDR3: CASSIPTGDLGNQPQHF
DNA: TGTGCCAGCAGCATACCTACAGGGGATTTGGGCAATCAGCCCCAGCATTTT

V: TRBV25-1
D: .
size: .
J: TRBJ2-3
CDR3: CGSGRGGTQYF
DNA: TGTGGCAGCGGAAGGGGCGGTACGCAGTATTTT

V: TRBV12-3/TRBV12-4
D: .
size: .
J: TRBJ2-7
CDR3: CASSLALSRTSGYGEQYF
DNA: TGTGCCAGCAGTTTAGCGCTAAGTAGGACTTCGGGGTACGGCGAGCAGTACTTC

V: TRBV10-3
D: TRBD1
size: .
J: TRBJ1-1
CDR3: CAIRRTGGDVGTEAFF
DNA: TGTGCCATCAGACGGACAGGGGGCGACGTAGGCACTGAAGCTTTCTTT

V: TRBV6-5
D: .
size: .
J: TRBJ2-3
CDR3: CASSSHRLGRRTDTQYF
DNA: TGTGCCAGCAGTTCTCACAGACTAGGGCGGCGCACAGATACGCAGTATTTT

V: TRBV14
D: .
size: .
J: TRBJ2-7
CDR3: CASSQWGSYEQYF
DNA: TGTGCCAGCAGCCAATGGGGGTCCTACGAGCAGTACTTC

V: TRBV20-1
D: TRBD2
size: .
J: TRBJ2-1
CDR3: CSANGLAGLRNEQFF
DNA: TGCAGTGCTAACGGACTAGCAGGGCTTAGGAATGAGCAGTTCTTC

V: TRBV20-1
D: TRBD1
size: .
J: TRBJ1-2
CDR3: CSAGDRYYGYTF
DNA: TGCAGTGCTGGGGACAGATACTATGGCTACACCTTC

V: TRBV12-3/TRBV12-4
D: TRBD1
size: .
J: TRBJ1-2
CDR3: CASSSGTGTGYTF
DNA: TGTGCCAGCAGTTCCGGGACAGGGACTGGCTACACCTTC

V: TRBV5-1
D: TRBD1
size: .
J: TRBJ2-1
CDR3: CASSHRPRTGEDNEQFF
DNA: TGCGCCAGCAGCCACCGGCCCCGGACAGGGGAGGACAATGAGCAGTTCTTC